This T cell receptor beta chain was profiled in a study of shared clonotypes between healthy human individuals. At the level of the study: Every donor yielded three CD4 naive, three CD4 memory, two CD8 naive and one CD8 memory plate.

Germline CDR1 is MDHEN and CDR2 is SYDVKM. The CDR3 has 19 residues. Trimming took 3 bases from V and 3 from J, leaving 24 bases between them. Clones were sequenced by immunoSEQ multiplex PCR, and TCRdb holds only the in-frame ones, with some missing. The profile covers hundreds of thousands of clones, with roughly 95% appearing a single time and 0.11% taken by the ten largest. CD8 cells regarded as naive lacked CD45RO, were positively chosen for CCR7, and omitted terminally differentiated effector memory CD45RA+ cells. Regarding this clone: The antigen is unknown.

General study points: Relative to memory subsets, naive subsets generally showed larger estimated richness.

The chain combines TRBV28 with TRBJ2-1, with a tentative D call TRBD2 (7 bases). Sequences were obtained from naive CD8+ T cells sorted from blood. This sequence was found in a woman aged 25 to 45 in good health. The CDR3 here is CASSFSPPLAEGVYNEQFF. The CDR3 DNA reads TGTGCCAGCAGTTTCTCGCCCCCCCTAGCGGAGGGGGTCTACAATGAGCAGTTCTTC.